This T cell receptor (beta chain) was profiled in a study of identical twins. V lost 4 bases and J lost 4; bases outside the gene matches: 6. The CDR3 has 14 amino acids. TCRdb re-analysed the 5' RACE reads in MiXCR, keeping a single row per CDR3 protein. This table holds about 920,000 distinct CDR3 sequences, about 12% found once. These data were also filed under a second study, of yellow fever vaccine responses in identical twins.

This chain connects TRBV12-3 or TRBV12-4 to TRBJ2-7, with 8 positions matching TRBD2. The source material was PBMCs. This sequence originates from a woman aged 18-35 years in good health. CDR3 coding DNA: TGTGCCAGCAGTTCGGGACTAGTCGGTTACGAGCAGTACTTC. Translation gives CASSSGLVGYEQYF.